This TCR beta chain appears in the sequencing data of a study of cytomegalovirus exposure and HLA in healthy donors. Whole-study results and caveats: Being productive about 87% or about 30% of the time was typical of most TCR beta V segments in an earlier analysis.

Researchers ran the PCR with 60 Vbeta and 13 Jbeta primers. The data were produced by immunoSEQ multiplex PCR, yet TCRdb's version contains in-frame clones alone and is incomplete. The sample table includes around 50,000 clones. Concerning this clone itself: Its cognate antigen is unknown.

Sequenced input: PBMCs. The clonotype originates from a male donor in good health and CMV-seropositive.

The CDR3 DNA reads as TGTGCCAGCAGCTTGGACACAACTAATGAAAAACTGTTTTTT. Translated: CASSLDTTNEKLFF. The J gene is TRBJ1-4, the V gene TRBV5-4; D uncertain. This CDR3 is built from 14 residues. Germline CDR1 SGHNT, CDR2 YYREEE (reference sequence). The ends were cut back, 0 bases at V and 0 bases at J, with 3 bases in the middle.